The 7 T cell receptor beta chains listed next were all sequenced from one sample in a study of OX40 agonist ivuxolimab in advanced cancers. Using immunoSEQ multiplex PCR, the repertoire was profiled, and TCRdb retains in-frame clones only, with some absent. This sample has 89,000 or so clones, with about 90% found just once. Material: CD4+ or CD8+ T cells sorted from blood, obtained in a trial of the OX40 agonist ivuxolimab. The receptors shown here come from an adult with an advanced solid tumor such as melanoma, head and neck, liver or kidney cancer.

The CDR3 DNA reads TGTGCCAGCTCACGGGATGACAGCCCCCTAGGGCCCCAGCATTTT. Protein: CASSRDDSPLGPQHF. The V call is TRBV18, the J call TRBJ1-5; D possibly corresponds to TRBD1 (5 bases). The V and J ends lost 4 bases and 9 bases respectively, with 19 bases between them. Per the germline V gene, CDR1 is KGHSH and CDR2 is LQKENI. The CDR3 has 15 amino acids.

In this sample, this clone turned up a few times. The chain employs TRBV2 and TRBJ1-2; no reliable D call. The germline gives CDR1 SNHLY, CDR2 FYNNEI. The CDR3 is made up of 14 amino acids. Between the trimmed V and J ends, which lost 7 bases and 5 bases, there was a span of 17 bases. CDR3 sequence reads: CASIDRGSRYGYTF. The CDR3 DNA follows: TGTGCCAGCATCGATCGGGGTAGCCGGTATGGCTACACCTTC. Full variable domain (rest looked up from reference TRBV2 and TRBJ1-2): EPEVTQTPSHQVTQMGQEVILRCVPISNHLYFYWYRQILGQKVEFLVSFYNNEISEKSEIFDDQFSVERPDGSNFTLKIRSTKLEDSAMYFCASIDRGSRYGYTFGSGTRLTVV.

This sequence joins TRBV20-1 and TRBJ2-5; D is unclear. Germline lookup yields CDR1 DFQATT and CDR2 SNEGSKA (reference sequence). Deletions cut 0 bases from V and 4 bases from J, with 3 bases between. The CDR3 loop spans 11 amino acids. CDR3 bases: TGCAGTGCTAGAGATCCAGAGACCCAGTACTTC. Residues: CSARDPETQYF.

The genes are TRBV6-1 and TRBJ1-4; no firm D call. The CDR3 extends over 16 amino acids. From germline, CDR1 is MNHNS and CDR2 SASEGT. V shed 1 base and J shed 6 bases, with 15 bases lying between them. Here the CDR3 reads CASSEGRVGFDEKLFF. CDR3 coding DNA: TGTGCCAGCAGTGAAGGTCGTGTAGGGTTTGATGAAAAACTGTTTTTT.

The V call is TRBV10-2, the J call TRBJ1-5; no clear D gene. Germline lookup yields CDR1 WSHSY and CDR2 SAAADI. V lost 6 bases and J lost 4, with 16 bases in between. The CDR3 sequence is 15 residues long. The CDR3 loop is CASSLGPFGNQPQHF. Here the CDR3 DNA reads TGCGCCAGCAGCCTCGGGCCCTTCGGAAATCAGCCCCAGCATTTT.

The chain joins TRBV6-5 to TRBJ1-5; D not resolved. This CDR3 spans 14 amino acids. Trimming shortened V by 2 bases and J by 3 bases, and 8 bases separated the two germline ends. Per the germline V gene, CDR1 is MNHEY and CDR2 is SVGAGI. The CDR3 coding sequence is TGTGCCAGCAGTTACAGGGCAGCCAATCAGCCCCAGCATTTT. It codes for CASSYRAANQPQHF.

This chain joins TRBV25-1 and TRBJ2-1; unclear D gene. The CDR3 length is 15 residues. The V gene's germline CDR1 is MGHDK and CDR2 SYGVNS. V lost 0 bases, J lost 6 bases, and 12 bases lay in between. The CDR3 nucleotides are TGTGCCAGCAGTGAATACTACCCCCCACCCAATGAGCAGTTCTTC. Amino acid sequence: CASSEYYPPPNEQFF.